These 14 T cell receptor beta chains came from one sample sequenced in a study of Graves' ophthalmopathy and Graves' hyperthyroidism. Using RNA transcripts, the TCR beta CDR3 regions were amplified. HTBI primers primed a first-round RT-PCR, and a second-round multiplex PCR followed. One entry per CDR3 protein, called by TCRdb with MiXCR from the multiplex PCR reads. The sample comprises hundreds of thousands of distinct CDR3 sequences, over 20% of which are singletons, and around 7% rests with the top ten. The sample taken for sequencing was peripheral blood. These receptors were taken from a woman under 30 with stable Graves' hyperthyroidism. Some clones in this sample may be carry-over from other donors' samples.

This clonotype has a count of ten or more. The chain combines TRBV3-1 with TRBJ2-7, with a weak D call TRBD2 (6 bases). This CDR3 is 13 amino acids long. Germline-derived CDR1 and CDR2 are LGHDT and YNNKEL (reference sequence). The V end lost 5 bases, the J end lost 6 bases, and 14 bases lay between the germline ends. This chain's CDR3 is CASSAGQGGEQYF. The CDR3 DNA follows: TGTGCCAGCAGCGCGGGGCAGGGTGGCGAGCAGTACTTC.

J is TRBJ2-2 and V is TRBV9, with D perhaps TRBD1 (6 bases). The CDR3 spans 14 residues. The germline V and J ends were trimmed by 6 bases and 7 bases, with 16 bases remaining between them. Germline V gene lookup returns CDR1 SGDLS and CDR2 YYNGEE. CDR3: CASKRQVMSGELFF. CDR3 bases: TGTGCCAGCAAGAGACAGGTTATGAGCGGGGAGCTGTTTTTT.

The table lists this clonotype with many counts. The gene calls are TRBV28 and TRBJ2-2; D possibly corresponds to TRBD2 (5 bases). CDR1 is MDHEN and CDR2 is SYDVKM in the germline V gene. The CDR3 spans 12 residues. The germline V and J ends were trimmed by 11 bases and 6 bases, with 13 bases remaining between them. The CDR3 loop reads CASTSRAGELFF. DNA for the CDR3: TGTGCCTCCACTAGTAGGGCCGGGGAGCTGTTTTTT.

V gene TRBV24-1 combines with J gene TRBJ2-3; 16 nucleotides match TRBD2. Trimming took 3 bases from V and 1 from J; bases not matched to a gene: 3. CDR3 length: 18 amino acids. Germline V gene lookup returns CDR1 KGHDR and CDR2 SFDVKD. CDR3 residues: CATSDVGTSGGGTDTQYF. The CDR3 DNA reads TGTGCCACCAGTGATGTCGGGACTAGCGGGGGGGGCACAGATACGCAGTATTTT.

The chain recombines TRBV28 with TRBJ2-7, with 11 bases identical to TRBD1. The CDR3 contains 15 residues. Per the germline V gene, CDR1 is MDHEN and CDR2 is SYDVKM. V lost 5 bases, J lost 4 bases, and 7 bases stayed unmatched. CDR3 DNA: TGTGCCAGCAGTCTCAGGACAGGGGGCTGGTACGAGCAGTACTTC. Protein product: CASSLRTGGWYEQYF.

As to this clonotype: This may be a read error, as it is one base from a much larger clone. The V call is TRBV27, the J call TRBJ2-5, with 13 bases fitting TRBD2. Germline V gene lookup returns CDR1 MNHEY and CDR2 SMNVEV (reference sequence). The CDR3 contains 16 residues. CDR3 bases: TGTGCCAGCAGTGAGACTAGCGGGGGGTCCGGGGAGACCCGGTACTTC. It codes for CASSETSGGSGETRYF.

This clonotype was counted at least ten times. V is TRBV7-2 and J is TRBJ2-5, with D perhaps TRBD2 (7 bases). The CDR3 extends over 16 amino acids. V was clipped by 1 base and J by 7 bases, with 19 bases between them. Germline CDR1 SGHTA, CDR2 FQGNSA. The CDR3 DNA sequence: TGTGCCAGCAGCTTAGGTGTTAGCGGAGGGGGGGCGACCCAGTACTTC. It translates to CASSLGVSGGGATQYF.

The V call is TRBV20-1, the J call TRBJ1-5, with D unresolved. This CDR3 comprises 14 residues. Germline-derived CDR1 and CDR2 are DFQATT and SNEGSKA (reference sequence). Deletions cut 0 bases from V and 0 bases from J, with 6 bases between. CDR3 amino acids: CSARDPNSNQPQHF. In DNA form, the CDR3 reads TGCAGTGCTAGAGATCCTAATAGCAATCAGCCCCAGCATTTT.

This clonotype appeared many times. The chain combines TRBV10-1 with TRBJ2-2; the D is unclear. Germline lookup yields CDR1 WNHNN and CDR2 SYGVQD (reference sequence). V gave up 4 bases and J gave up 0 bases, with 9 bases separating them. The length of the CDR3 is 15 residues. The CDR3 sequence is CASSGLGSNTGELFF. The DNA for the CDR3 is TGCGCCAGCAGTGGACTTGGATCGAACACCGGGGAGCTGTTTTTT.

CDR3 in amino acids: CSARDEGGLPYEQYF. Written as DNA, the CDR3 is TGCAGTGCTAGAGATGAGGGGGGTCTTCCCTACGAGCAGTACTTC. The chain is built from TRBV20-1 and TRBJ2-7; D is tentatively TRBD1 or TRBD2 (6 bases each). Germline V lookup: CDR1 DFQATT, CDR2 SNEGSKA (reference sequence). The CDR3 covers 15 residues. V shed 0 bases and J shed 2 bases, with 14 bases lying between them.

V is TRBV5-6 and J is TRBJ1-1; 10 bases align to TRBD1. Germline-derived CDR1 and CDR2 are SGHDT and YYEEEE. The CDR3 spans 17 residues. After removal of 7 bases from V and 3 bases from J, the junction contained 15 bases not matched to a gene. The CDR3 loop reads CASGTGQGSRGDTEAFF. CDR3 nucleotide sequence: TGTGCCAGCGGGACGGGACAGGGGTCTCGGGGTGACACTGAAGCTTTCTTT. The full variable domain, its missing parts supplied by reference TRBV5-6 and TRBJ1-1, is DAGVTQSPTHLIKTRGQQVTLRCSPKSGHDTVSWYQQALGQGPQFIFQYYEEEERQRGNFPDRFSGHQFPNYSSELNVNALLLGDSALYLCASGTGQGSRGDTEAFFGQGTRLTVV.

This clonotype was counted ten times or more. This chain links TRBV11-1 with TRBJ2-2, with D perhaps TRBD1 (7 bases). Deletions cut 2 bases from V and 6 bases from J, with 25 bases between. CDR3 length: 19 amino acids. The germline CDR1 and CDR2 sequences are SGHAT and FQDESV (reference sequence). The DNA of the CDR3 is TGTGCCAGCAGCTTAAATTTAAGGTCGACAGGGCGGGACGCCGGGGAGCTGTTTTTT. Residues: CASSLNLRSTGRDAGELFF.

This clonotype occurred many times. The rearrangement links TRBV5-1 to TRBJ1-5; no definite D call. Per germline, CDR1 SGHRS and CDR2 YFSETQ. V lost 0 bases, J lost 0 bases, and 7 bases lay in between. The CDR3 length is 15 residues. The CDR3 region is CASSLDGTSNQPQHF. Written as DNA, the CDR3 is TGCGCCAGCAGCTTGGACGGAACTAGCAATCAGCCCCAGCATTTT.

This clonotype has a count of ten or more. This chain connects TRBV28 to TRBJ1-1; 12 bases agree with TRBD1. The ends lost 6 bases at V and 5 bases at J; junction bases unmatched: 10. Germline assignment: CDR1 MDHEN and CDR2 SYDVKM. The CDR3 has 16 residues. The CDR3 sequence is CASSPYGTGGNTEAFF. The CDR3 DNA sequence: TGTGCCAGCAGCCCCTATGGGACAGGGGGCAATACTGAAGCTTTCTTT.